A single T cell receptor beta chain is shown here with its context. The entry originates in a study of technical replicates of blood from a few donors. The assay was immunoSEQ multiplex PCR, and TCRdb's table has in-frame clones only and misses some. The sample gives 45,000 to 55,000 clones, approximately 95% of which show up once; 0.39% is in the top ten. The CDR3 sequence is 14 residues long. Germline CDR1 reads SEHNR; CDR2 reads FQNEAQ (reference sequence). V trimming: 5 bases; J trimming: 5 bases; junction bases outside the gene matches: 2. Sequencing input: T cells isolated from PBMCs. The chain uses TRBV7-9 and TRBJ2-1, with 11 positions matching TRBD2. This clonotype was sampled from a human donor in good health. CDR3 nucleotide sequence: TGTGCCAGCAGCGGGACTAGCGGAAACAATGAGCAGTTCTTC. As protein: CASSGTSGNNEQFF.